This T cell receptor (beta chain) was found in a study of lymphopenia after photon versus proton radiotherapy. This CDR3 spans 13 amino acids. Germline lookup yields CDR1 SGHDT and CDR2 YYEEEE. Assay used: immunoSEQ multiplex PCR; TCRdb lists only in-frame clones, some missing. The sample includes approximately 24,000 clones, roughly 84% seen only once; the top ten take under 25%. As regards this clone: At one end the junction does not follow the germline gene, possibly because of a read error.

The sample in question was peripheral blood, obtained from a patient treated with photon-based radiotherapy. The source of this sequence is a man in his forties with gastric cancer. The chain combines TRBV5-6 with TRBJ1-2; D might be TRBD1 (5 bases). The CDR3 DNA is TGTGCCAGCCGGCCCTTAGACAGCTATGGCCACACCTTC. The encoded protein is CASRPLDSYGHTF.